The clone carrying this T cell receptor beta chain was seen a handful of times. Its antigen remains unidentified. The CDR3 contains 15 residues. V lost 2 bases and J 3 bases, leaving 14 bases between the germline ends. Germline-derived CDR1 and CDR2 are SGHTA and FQGNSA. The data derive from a study of chemoradiotherapy in HPV16-positive cancers. Study observations and caveats: Functional assays defining HPV-specific T cells used only a couple of HPV16-positive patients. Non-HPV-specific T cells did not expand in tumors during treatment, whereas candidate HPV-specific clones and E7-related motifs did.

TCRdb's copy holds only in-frame clones and misses some; the assay was immunoSEQ multiplex PCR. This sample has about 5,500 clones, with approximately 81% found just once. The specimen was collected from a patient who underwent chemoradiotherapy. The chain employs TRBV7-2 and TRBJ2-7; D possibly uses TRBD1 or TRBD2 (5 bases each). The origin of this receptor is a human donor with HPV-associated anogenital cancer. The CDR3 nucleotides are TGTGCCAGCAGCTTAAGCCCCCTGGGGGTCTACGAGCAGTACTTC. This codes for CASSLSPLGVYEQYF.